This T cell receptor (beta chain) was sequenced for a study of T cells after yellow fever vaccination. Overall study context: Fractions low in cell number were prepared with SMART-Seq v4 Ultra Low Input. Whole-study findings and limits: Shared CD4/CD8 clonotypes were a small share, likely from convergent recombination. High-abundance clonotypes from the bulk population could contaminate FACS-sorted repertoires.

5'RACE template switching added a universal primer site and UMIs to TCR cDNA. One entry per CDR3 protein, called by TCRdb with MiXCR from the 5' RACE reads. The top ten clones hold 17% of a sample with around 530,000 distinct CDR3 sequences, approximately 16% of them seen once. J gave up 1 base and V 2 bases, and 1 base lay outside the gene matches. The CDR3 is 15 residues long. This clonotype was seen at least ten times. Antigen: not known. This rearrangement joins TRBV12-3 or TRBV12-4 to TRBJ2-5, with 10 bases identical to TRBD2. The source was PBMCs, collected about 5 days after the first yellow fever vaccination. This TCR was sampled from a man in his late teens or twenties who received the YFV17D yellow fever vaccine. Here the CDR3 DNA reads TGTGCCAGCAGTTTAACTAGCGGGGCCCAAGAGACCCAGTACTTC. The encoded protein is CASSLTSGAQETQYF.